This T cell receptor beta chain was sequenced in a study of T cells in Graves' hyperthyroidism and ophthalmopathy. Trimming removed 7 bases from V and 1 base from J, with 8 bases in between. CDR1 is KGHDR, CDR2 SFDVKD, per germline. CDR3 size: 13 residues. Amplification yielded TCR beta CDR3 regions, with RNA transcripts as the source. When the TCR CDR3 underwent first-round RT-PCR, the HTBI primer set was used. TCRdb reanalysed the multiplex PCR reads using MiXCR and keeps one entry per CDR3 protein. The sample lists approximately 510,000 distinct CDR3 sequences; 46% were seen once. The sequenced sample consisted of peripheral blood or thyroid tissue (not recorded which). The genes are TRBV24-1 and TRBJ2-3; D gene uncertain. This clonotype was sampled from an adult woman with Graves' disease, either hyperthyroidism or ophthalmopathy (not recorded which). The CDR3 here is CATSSFGTDTQYF. The CDR3 nucleotides read TGTGCCACCAGCTCGTTCGGCACAGATACGCAGTATTTT.